Each of the 25 T cell receptor beta chains below was sequenced from the same sample in a study of control samples from healthy donors and cancer patients. The table came from immunoSEQ multiplex PCR; TCRdb's copy has only in-frame clones and leaves some out. Of about 130,000 clones in the sample, approximately 92% were seen once. Sample: blood. The source is a middle-aged man in good health.

The rearrangement uses TRBV19 and TRBJ2-5; weak D call: TRBD2 (5 bases). V lost 10 bases to trimming and J lost 5 bases, with 14 bases between them. This CDR3 has 12 residues. Germline CDR1 is LNHDA and CDR2 is SQIVND (reference sequence). The CDR3 spells CATRQSGETQYF. The CDR3 region has the DNA TGTGCCACAAGGCAGTCGGGGGAGACCCAGTACTTC.

This chain uses TRBV19 with TRBJ1-5; D possibly corresponds to TRBD1 (5 bases). CDR3 size: 15 residues. Germline V gene lookup returns CDR1 LNHDA and CDR2 SQIVND (reference sequence). The V end lost 5 bases, the J end lost 3 bases, and 14 bases lay between the germline ends. The CDR3 DNA follows: TGTGCCAGTAGTTGGGACCGCGTCTCCAATCAGCCCCAGCATTTT. Translated: CASSWDRVSNQPQHF.

In its sample, this clone was seen once. The V gene is TRBV7-9, the J gene TRBJ2-7, with D possibly matching TRBD2 (5 bases). The CDR3 runs to 16 residues. The V gene lost 1 base and the J gene lost 6 bases, with 19 bases spanning the gap. Germline values: CDR1 SEHNR, CDR2 FQNEAQ (reference sequence). CDR3 sequence reads: CASSLVLSADRVEQYF. CDR3 coding DNA: TGTGCCAGCAGCTTAGTTTTGTCAGCGGATCGAGTCGAGCAGTACTTC.

This chain connects TRBV27 to TRBJ2-5; 10 bases are shared with TRBD1. This CDR3 spans 14 amino acids. Trimming removed 2 bases from V and 7 bases from J; junction bases left unmatched: 4. The germline V gene has CDR1 MNHEY and CDR2 SMNVEV (reference sequence). The CDR3 here is CASSLGTGVGTQYF. CDR3 bases: TGTGCCAGCAGTTTAGGGACAGGGGTCGGGACCCAGTACTTC.

This clone has only a few counts. The chain combines TRBV5-1 with TRBJ2-3, with D unclear. The germline V gene has CDR1 SGHRS and CDR2 YFSETQ. With 4 bases removed from V and 1 base from J, the gap between germline ends came to 13 bases. The CDR3 runs 15 residues. CDR3 sequence reads: CASSLLGRGTDTQYF. DNA of the CDR3: TGCGCCAGCAGCCTGCTTGGCCGGGGCACAGATACGCAGTATTTT.

This clone was picked up one time. The V and J genes are TRBV4-1 and TRBJ2-5; D is unclear. The CDR3 totals 13 residues. In germline, CDR1 is MGHRA, CDR2 YSYEKL. The germline V and J ends were trimmed by 1 base and 1 base, with 4 bases remaining between them. CDR3 in DNA: TGCGCCAGCAGCCAAGGGCTCCAAGAGACCCAGTACTTC. As protein: CASSQGLQETQYF.

This clone was recorded only once. The chain joins TRBV4-1 to TRBJ1-3; D gene unclear. V lost 0 bases, J lost 1 base, and 10 bases lay in between. The CDR3 length is 16 residues. From germline, CDR1 is MGHRA and CDR2 YSYEKL. The DNA for the CDR3 is TGCGCCAGCAGCCAAGAGGCACAGTATTCTGGAAACACCATATATTTT. It specifies CASSQEAQYSGNTIYF.

V usage is TRBV9 and J usage is TRBJ2-1; 9 bases match TRBD2. Looked up from germline, CDR1 is SGDLS and CDR2 is YYNGEE. Losses at the gene ends were 0 bases for V and 14 bases for J; bases not matched to a gene: 9. This CDR3 has 14 residues. The CDR3 region is CASSVGASGVLKFF. The CDR3 nucleotides read TGTGCCAGCAGCGTAGGGGCTAGCGGGGTCCTGAAGTTCTTC.

This clone came up once. The J gene is TRBJ1-5, the V gene TRBV7-8; no clear D gene. The CDR3 totals 16 residues. With 3 bases removed from V and 3 bases from J, the gap between germline ends came to 15 bases. Germline V CDR1 and CDR2: SGHVS, FQNEAQ. CDR3 protein: CASSFRGGWVNQPQHF. The CDR3 DNA is TGTGCCAGCAGCTTCCGAGGAGGGTGGGTCAATCAGCCCCAGCATTTT.

The rearrangement links TRBV19 to TRBJ2-6, with D tentatively TRBD1 (6 bases). The CDR3 is 19 residues long. V lost 2 bases to trimming and J lost 4 bases, with 21 bases between them. The V gene's germline CDR1 is LNHDA and CDR2 SQIVND (reference sequence). DNA for the CDR3: TGTGCCAGTAGTATATCTCCCCATGAACCAGGGGTCGGGGCCAACGTCCTGACTTTC. This codes for CASSISPHEPGVGANVLTF.

V gene TRBV5-1 combines with J gene TRBJ2-3; D unclear. V was cut by 4 bases and J by 0 bases, with 9 bases left in between. The CDR3 covers 14 residues. Germline V gene lookup returns CDR1 SGHRS and CDR2 YFSETQ. The CDR3 DNA sequence: TGCGCCAGCAGCGCCGCGGCCAGCACAGATACGCAGTATTTT. Its translation: CASSAAASTDTQYF.

This clone has only one observation. The chain joins TRBV11-2 to TRBJ2-3; 10 positions agree with TRBD1. This CDR3 has 15 residues. From germline, CDR1 is SGHAT and CDR2 FQNNGV. The ends lost 5 bases at V and 6 bases at J; junction bases unmatched: 8. Written as DNA, the CDR3 is TGTGCCAGCAGCCCGACTCGACAGGGGGCGGATACGCAGTATTTT. The encoded protein is CASSPTRQGADTQYF.

This rearrangement joins TRBV19 to TRBJ1-2, with TRBD1 as a possible D gene (6 bases). Looked up from germline, CDR1 is LNHDA and CDR2 is SQIVND (reference sequence). The CDR3 extends over 13 amino acids. V lost 6 bases to trimming and J lost 4 bases, with 12 bases between them. CDR3 amino acids: CASRAGVGYGYTF. The CDR3 nucleotides read TGTGCCAGTAGAGCAGGGGTAGGCTATGGCTACACCTTC.

The V call is TRBV18, the J call TRBJ1-6; D remains ambiguous. Per the germline V gene, CDR1 is KGHSH and CDR2 is LQKENI. Trimming removed 4 bases at V and 9 bases at J, with 19 bases between. The CDR3 covers 16 residues. The CDR3 loop reads CASSLNRAGKISPLHF. The CDR3 DNA reads as TGTGCCAGCTCACTAAACCGGGCCGGGAAGATTTCACCCCTCCACTTT.

The rearrangement uses TRBV14 and TRBJ1-2; D unclear. CDR3 length equals 15 residues. The germline V and J ends were trimmed by 0 bases and 7 bases, with 15 bases remaining between them. CDR1 is SGHDN, CDR2 FVKESK, per germline. The chain's CDR3 is CASSQEHGRFGGYTF. CDR3 bases: TGTGCCAGCAGCCAAGAGCATGGCAGGTTCGGTGGCTACACCTTC.

This chain uses TRBV5-1 with TRBJ1-6; TRBD1 is a possible D gene (5 bases). V gave up 5 bases and J gave up 9 bases, with 12 bases separating them. Germline V gene data show CDR1 as SGHRS and CDR2 as YFSETQ. The CDR3 is 13 amino acids. The CDR3 protein is CASSSGGGSPLHF. In DNA form, the CDR3 reads TGCGCCAGCAGTAGCGGGGGAGGTTCACCCCTCCACTTT.

The chain combines TRBV18 with TRBJ1-1, with 7 bases identical to TRBD1. The CDR3 runs 19 residues. The germline V gene encodes CDR1 KGHSH and CDR2 LQKENI. With V trimmed by 3 bases and J by 0 bases, 16 bases remained unmatched. CDR3 bases: TGTGCCAGCTCACCTCCTGTCGGTGGGACAGTTAATATGAACACTGAAGCTTTCTTT. Its translation is CASSPPVGGTVNMNTEAFF.

This clone has just one count. The V and J genes are TRBV5-1 and TRBJ1-4, with a tentative D call TRBD1 (5 bases). V was shortened by 3 bases and J by 5 bases, with 17 bases between the two germline ends. The CDR3 runs 16 residues. CDR1 is SGHRS and CDR2 is YFSETQ in the germline V gene. The DNA of the CDR3 is TGCGCCAGCAGCTCGACACCTGGCTCAGGGAATGAAAAACTGTTTTTT. It yields the protein CASSSTPGSGNEKLFF.

V gene TRBV5-6 combines with J gene TRBJ1-2; D call uncertain. The V and J ends lost 1 base and 8 bases respectively, with 15 bases between them. Germline CDR1 and CDR2: SGHDT and YYEEEE. The CDR3 runs to 14 residues. The CDR3 DNA follows: TGTGCCAGCAGCTTGTATCCCGGACCGGCGGGCTACACCTTC. Translation: CASSLYPGPAGYTF. Variable domain in full (rest from reference TRBV5-6 and TRBJ1-2): DAGVTQSPTHLIKTRGQQVTLRCSPKSGHDTVSWYQQALGQGPQFIFQYYEEEERQRGNFPDRFSGHQFPNYSSELNVNALLLGDSALYLCASSLYPGPAGYTFGSGTRLTVV.

The chain joins TRBV2 to TRBJ1-5; D uncertain. Per germline, CDR1 SNHLY and CDR2 FYNNEI. Trimming shortened V by 3 bases and J by 2 bases, and 8 bases separated the two germline ends. This CDR3 is 14 amino acids long. CDR3 nucleotides: TGTGCCAGCAGTGATGAGGCGGGCAATCAGCCCCAGCATTTT. It specifies CASSDEAGNQPQHF.

The chain uses TRBV28 and TRBJ2-3, with D maybe TRBD2 (6 bases). The CDR3 consists of 16 residues. CDR1 and CDR2 from the germline V gene are MDHEN and SYDVKM. Trimming pared 6 bases from V and 5 bases from J, leaving 21 bases between. CDR3 sequence (DNA): TGTGCCAGCAGCACTCCCAGCGGGCTCTTACGAGATACGCAGTATTTT. Residues: CASSTPSGLLRDTQYF.

V and J are TRBV20-1 and TRBJ2-5; no definite D call. The CDR3 sequence is 14 residues long. The ends were cut back, 3 bases at V and 1 base at J, with 12 bases in the middle. Per the germline V gene, CDR1 is DFQATT and CDR2 is SNEGSKA (reference sequence). CDR3 sequence reads: CSASLGAAQETQYF. CDR3 DNA sequence: TGCAGTGCTAGTTTGGGTGCAGCCCAAGAGACCCAGTACTTC.

In nucleotides, the CDR3 is TGTGCCAGCAGCGAACTTGGGGAGACCCAGTACTTC. Amino acids: CASSELGETQYF. The chain is built from TRBV7-2 and TRBJ2-5; D is undetermined. CDR1 is SGHTA, CDR2 FQGNSA, per germline. The length of the CDR3 is 12 residues. The ends were cut back, 5 bases at V and 5 bases at J, with 9 bases in the middle.

The chain combines TRBV19 with TRBJ2-2; D remains unclear. The CDR3 is 15 amino acids. Per the germline V gene, CDR1 is LNHDA and CDR2 is SQIVND (reference sequence). The germline V and J ends were trimmed by 3 bases and 8 bases, with 16 bases remaining between them. Written as DNA, the CDR3 is TGTGCCAGTAGTATCGAGGTCGCGGCTTGGGGGGAGCTGTTTTTT. Translating it yields CASSIEVAAWGELFF. Full variable domain (missing parts from reference TRBV19 and TRBJ2-2): DGGITQSPKYLFRKEGQNVTLSCEQNLNHDAMYWYRQDPGQGLRLIYYSQIVNDFQKGDIAEGYSVSREKKESFPLTVTSAQKNPTAFYLCASSIEVAAWGELFFGEGSRLTVL.

This chain uses TRBV12-3 or TRBV12-4 with TRBJ2-1; unclear D gene. Trimming took off 10 bases at V and 0 bases at J, with 10 bases between the two ends. The CDR3 contains 13 residues. Here the CDR3 DNA reads TGTGCCACCCCGATTAGCTCCTACAATGAGCAGTTCTTC. The encoded protein is CATPISSYNEQFF.